This T cell receptor beta chain was sequenced for a study of shared clonotypes between healthy human individuals. Measured with immunoSEQ multiplex PCR; TCRdb has only the in-frame clones, and not every one. This table has about 330,000 clones, 74% appearing once. This clonotype was sampled from a man between 25 and 39 years old in good health. The sample taken for sequencing was memory CD4+ T cells sorted from blood. Indicated subset: CD45RA-negative fraction.

The CDR3 DNA reads as TGCAGCGTGTTGATAGCGGGAGGGACCGGGGAGCTGTTTTTT. It translates to CSVLIAGGTGELFF. The rearrangement uses TRBV29-1 and TRBJ2-2; TRBD2 matches 11 bases. V dropped 6 bases and J dropped 5; count of bases not matched to a gene: 5. The CDR3 extends over 14 amino acids. Germline V gene sequence: CDR1 SQVTM, CDR2 ANQGSEA.